The text below deals with one T cell receptor (beta chain). What it binds is unknown. The data were obtained in a study of cytomegalovirus exposure and HLA in healthy donors. Overall study findings and caveats: Later, an analysis showed that TCR beta chains associated with HLA were more clonally expanded than others that were equally common. In a later analysis, roughly 17,000 TCR beta sequences were associated with HLA alleles at 0.05 false discovery rate. The study listed around 150 cytomegalovirus-associated TCR beta chains. For most subjects, TCR beta sequences were reported to predict HLA-A and HLA-B alleles with accuracy.

This CDR3 is 16 amino acids long. Germline loops: CDR1 MGHRA, CDR2 YSYEKL. Trimming took 3 bases from V and 2 from J, leaving 13 bases between them. The PCR employed 60 Vbeta primers together with 13 Jbeta primers. Sequenced by immunoSEQ multiplex PCR; TCRdb stores in-frame clones only, minus some. Its table lists some 200,000 clones. Sequencing was done on a sample of PBMCs. The source is a woman under 30 in good health and CMV-seropositive. J is TRBJ1-4 and V is TRBV4-1; D may be TRBD1 (6 bases). As DNA, the CDR3 is TGCGCCAGCAGCCACCCACAGGGATCCACTAATGAAAAACTGTTTTTT. Amino acids: CASSHPQGSTNEKLFF.